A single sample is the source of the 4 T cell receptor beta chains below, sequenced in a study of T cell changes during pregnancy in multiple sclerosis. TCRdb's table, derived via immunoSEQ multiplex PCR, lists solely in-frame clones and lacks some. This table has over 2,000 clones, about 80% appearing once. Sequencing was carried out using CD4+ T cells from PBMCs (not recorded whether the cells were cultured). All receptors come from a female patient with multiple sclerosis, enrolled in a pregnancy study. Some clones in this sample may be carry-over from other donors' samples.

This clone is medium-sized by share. This chain's CDR3 is CASSQPTGNYGYTF. Here the CDR3 DNA reads TGCGCCAGCAGCCAACCGACAGGGAATTATGGCTACACCTTC. The chain recombines TRBV5-1 with TRBJ1-2, with TRBD1 matching 7 bases. The CDR3 spans 14 residues. J gave up 5 bases and V 4 bases, and 8 bases lay outside the gene matches. Germline CDR1 reads SGHRS; CDR2 reads YFSETQ.

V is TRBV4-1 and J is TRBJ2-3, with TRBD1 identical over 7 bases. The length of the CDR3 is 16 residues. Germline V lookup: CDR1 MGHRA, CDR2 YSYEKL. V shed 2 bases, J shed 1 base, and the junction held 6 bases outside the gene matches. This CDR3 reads CASSQTGAARTDTQYF. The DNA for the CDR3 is TGCGCCAGCAGCCAAACAGGGGCAGCTCGCACAGATACGCAGTATTTT.

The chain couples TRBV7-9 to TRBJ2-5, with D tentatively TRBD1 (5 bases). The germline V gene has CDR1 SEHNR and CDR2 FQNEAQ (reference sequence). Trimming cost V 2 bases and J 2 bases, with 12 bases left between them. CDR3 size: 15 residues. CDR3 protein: CASSLRAGIQETQYF. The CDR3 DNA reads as TGTGCCAGCAGCTTACGGGCAGGGATTCAAGAGACCCAGTACTTC.

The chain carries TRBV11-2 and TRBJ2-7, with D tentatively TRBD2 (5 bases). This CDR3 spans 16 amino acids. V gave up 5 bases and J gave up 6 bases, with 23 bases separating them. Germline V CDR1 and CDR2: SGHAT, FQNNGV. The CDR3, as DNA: TGTGCCAGCAGCCTTTTTGGGCCGGGATCTGGGATCGAGCAGTACTTC. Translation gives CASSLFGPGSGIEQYF.